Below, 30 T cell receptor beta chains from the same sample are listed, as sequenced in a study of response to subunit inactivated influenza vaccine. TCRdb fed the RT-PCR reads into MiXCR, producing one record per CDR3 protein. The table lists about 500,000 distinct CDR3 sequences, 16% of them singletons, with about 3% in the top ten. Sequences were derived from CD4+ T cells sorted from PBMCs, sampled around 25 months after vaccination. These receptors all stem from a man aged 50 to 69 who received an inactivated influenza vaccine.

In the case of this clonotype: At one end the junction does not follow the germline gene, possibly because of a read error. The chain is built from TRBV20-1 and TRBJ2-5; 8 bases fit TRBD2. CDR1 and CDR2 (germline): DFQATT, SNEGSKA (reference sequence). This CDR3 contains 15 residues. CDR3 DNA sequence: TGCAGTGCTAGAGGGGGAGCGGGGGCCCCAGAGACCCAGCACTTC. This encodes CSARGGAGAPETQHF.

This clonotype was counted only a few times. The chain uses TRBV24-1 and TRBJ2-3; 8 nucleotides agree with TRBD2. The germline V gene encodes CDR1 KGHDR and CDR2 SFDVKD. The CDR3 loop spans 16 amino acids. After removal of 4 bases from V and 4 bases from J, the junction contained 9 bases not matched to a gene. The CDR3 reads CATSDPSAGVADTQYF. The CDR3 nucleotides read TGTGCCACCAGTGACCCTTCAGCGGGAGTGGCAGATACGCAGTATTTT.

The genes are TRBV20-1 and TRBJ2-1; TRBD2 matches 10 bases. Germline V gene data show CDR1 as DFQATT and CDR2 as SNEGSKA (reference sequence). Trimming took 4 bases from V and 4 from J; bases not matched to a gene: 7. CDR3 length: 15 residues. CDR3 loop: CSAKKLAGPYNEQFF. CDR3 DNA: TGCAGTGCTAAGAAACTAGCGGGGCCTTACAATGAGCAGTTCTTC.

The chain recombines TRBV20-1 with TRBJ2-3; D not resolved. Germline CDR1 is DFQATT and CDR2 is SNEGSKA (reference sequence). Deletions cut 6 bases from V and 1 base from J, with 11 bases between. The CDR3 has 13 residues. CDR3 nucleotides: TGCAGTGCCCTTTGGGCAGGCACAGATACGCAGTATTTT. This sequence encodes CSALWAGTDTQYF.

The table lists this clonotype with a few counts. CDR3 coding DNA: TGTGCCAGCAGCGTAGAAGTGGGCCCCTACGAGCAGTACTTC. Translation: CASSVEVGPYEQYF. V gene TRBV9 combines with J gene TRBJ2-7; no clear D gene. CDR3 length: 14 residues. Per the germline V gene, CDR1 is SGDLS and CDR2 is YYNGEE. V was cut by 0 bases and J by 2 bases, with 9 bases left in between.

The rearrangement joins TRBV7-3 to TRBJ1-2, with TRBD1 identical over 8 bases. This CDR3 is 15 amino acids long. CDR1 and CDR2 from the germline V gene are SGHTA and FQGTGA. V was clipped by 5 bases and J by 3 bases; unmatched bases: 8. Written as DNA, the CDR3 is TGTGCCAGCAGCCCAGGACAGGGATTTGACTATGGCTACACCTTC. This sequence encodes CASSPGQGFDYGYTF.

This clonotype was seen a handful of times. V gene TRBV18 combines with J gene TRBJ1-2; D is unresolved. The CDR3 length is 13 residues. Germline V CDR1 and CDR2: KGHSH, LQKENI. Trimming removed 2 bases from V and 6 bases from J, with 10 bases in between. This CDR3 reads CASSPNWSDGYTF. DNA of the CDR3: TGTGCCAGCTCACCAAATTGGAGTGATGGCTACACCTTC.

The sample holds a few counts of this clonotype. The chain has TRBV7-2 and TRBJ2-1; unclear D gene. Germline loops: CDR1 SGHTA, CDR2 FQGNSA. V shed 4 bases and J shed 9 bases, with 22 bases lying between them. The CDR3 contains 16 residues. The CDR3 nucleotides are TGTGCCAGCAGCTCAGTGCGTCGGTCTGGGATAGGTGAGCAGTTCTTC. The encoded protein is CASSSVRRSGIGEQFF.

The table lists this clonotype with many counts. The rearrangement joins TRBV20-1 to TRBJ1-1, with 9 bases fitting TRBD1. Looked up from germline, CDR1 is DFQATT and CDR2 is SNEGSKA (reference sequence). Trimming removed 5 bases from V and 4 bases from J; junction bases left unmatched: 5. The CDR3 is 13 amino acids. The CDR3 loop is CSAGTGLGTEAFF. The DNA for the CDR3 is TGCAGTGCTGGGACAGGGCTGGGCACTGAAGCTTTCTTT.

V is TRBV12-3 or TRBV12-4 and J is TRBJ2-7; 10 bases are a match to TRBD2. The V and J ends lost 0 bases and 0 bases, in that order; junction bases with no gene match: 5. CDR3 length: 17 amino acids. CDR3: CASSLALLAGASYEQYF. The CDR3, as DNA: TGTGCCAGCAGTTTAGCGCTTCTAGCGGGAGCCTCCTACGAGCAGTACTTC.

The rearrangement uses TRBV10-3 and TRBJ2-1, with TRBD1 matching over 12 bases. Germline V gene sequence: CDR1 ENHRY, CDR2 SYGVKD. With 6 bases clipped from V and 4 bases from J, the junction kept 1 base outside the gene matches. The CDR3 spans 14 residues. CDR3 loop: CAIRGQGAYNEQFF. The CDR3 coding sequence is TGTGCCATCAGGGGACAGGGGGCATACAATGAGCAGTTCTTC.

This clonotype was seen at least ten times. The CDR3 reads CASSHLGLANTGELFF. CDR3 DNA sequence: TGTGCCAGCAGCCACCTCGGACTAGCGAACACCGGGGAGCTGTTTTTT. The V gene is TRBV14, the J gene TRBJ2-2; the match to TRBD2 covers 7 bases. The V gene end was trimmed by 3 bases and the J gene end by 0 bases; junction bases not matched to a gene: 4. The CDR3 has 16 amino acids. The germline V gene encodes CDR1 SGHDN and CDR2 FVKESK.

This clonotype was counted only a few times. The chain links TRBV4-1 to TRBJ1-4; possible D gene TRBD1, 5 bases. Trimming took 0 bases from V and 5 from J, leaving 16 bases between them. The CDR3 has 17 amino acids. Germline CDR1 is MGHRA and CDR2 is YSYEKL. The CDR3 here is CASSQDPPGRGNEKLFF. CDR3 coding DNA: TGCGCCAGCAGCCAAGATCCCCCGGGACGGGGAAATGAAAAACTGTTTTTT.

The CDR3 reads CASRGMGQVSPLHF. The CDR3, as DNA: TGTGCCAGCAGAGGTATGGGACAGGTGTCACCCCTCCACTTT. This sequence joins TRBV25-1 and TRBJ1-6; 8 bases agree with TRBD1. The trim removed 6 bases at V and 10 bases at J, leaving 8 bases unmatched. The CDR3 totals 14 residues. Germline CDR1 reads MGHDK; CDR2 reads SYGVNS.

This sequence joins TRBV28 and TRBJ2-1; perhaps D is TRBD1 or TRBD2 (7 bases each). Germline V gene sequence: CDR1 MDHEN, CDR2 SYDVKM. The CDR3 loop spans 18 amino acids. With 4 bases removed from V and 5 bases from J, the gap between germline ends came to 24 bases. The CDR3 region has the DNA TGTGCCAGCAGTTCCCCGCAGGGGGGGACGATCCTACACAATGAGCAGTTCTTC. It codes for CASSSPQGGTILHNEQFF.

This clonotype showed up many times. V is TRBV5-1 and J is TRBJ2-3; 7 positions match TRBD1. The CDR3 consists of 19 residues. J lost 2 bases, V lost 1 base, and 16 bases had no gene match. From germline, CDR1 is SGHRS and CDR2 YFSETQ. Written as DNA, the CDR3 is TGCGCCAGCAGCTTGCCCAGGACAGGATTTTTAACACACACAGATACGCAGTATTTT. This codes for CASSLPRTGFLTHTDTQYF.

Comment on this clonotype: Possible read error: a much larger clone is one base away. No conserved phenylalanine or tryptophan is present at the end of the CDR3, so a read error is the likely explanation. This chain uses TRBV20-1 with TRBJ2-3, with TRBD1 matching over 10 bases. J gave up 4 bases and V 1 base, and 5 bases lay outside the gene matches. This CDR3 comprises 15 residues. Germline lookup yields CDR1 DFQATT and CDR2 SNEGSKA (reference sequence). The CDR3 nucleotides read TGCAGTGCTAGAGCGGACAGGGGGAGTCCAGATACGCAGTATTCT. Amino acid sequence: CSARADRGSPDTQYS.

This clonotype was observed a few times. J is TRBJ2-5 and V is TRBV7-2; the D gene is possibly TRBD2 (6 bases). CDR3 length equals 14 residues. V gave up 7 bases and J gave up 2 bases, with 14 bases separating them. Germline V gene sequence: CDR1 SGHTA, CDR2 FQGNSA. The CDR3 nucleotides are TGTGCCAGCAACCGGCGGGATTGGCAAGAGACCCAGTACTTC. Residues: CASNRRDWQETQYF. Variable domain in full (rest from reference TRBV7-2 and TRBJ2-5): GAGVSQSPSNKVTEKGKDVELRCDPISGHTALYWYRQSLGQGLEFLIYFQGNSAPDKSGLPSDRFSAERTGGSVSTLTIQRTQQEDSAVYLCASNRRDWQETQYFGPGTRLLVL.

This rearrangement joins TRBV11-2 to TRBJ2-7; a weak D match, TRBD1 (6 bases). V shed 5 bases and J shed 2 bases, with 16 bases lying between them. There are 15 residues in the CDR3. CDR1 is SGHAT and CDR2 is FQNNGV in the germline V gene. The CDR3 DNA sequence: TGTGCCAGCAGCCTGGGGACACTCTCAACCTACGAGCAGTACTTC. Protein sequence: CASSLGTLSTYEQYF.

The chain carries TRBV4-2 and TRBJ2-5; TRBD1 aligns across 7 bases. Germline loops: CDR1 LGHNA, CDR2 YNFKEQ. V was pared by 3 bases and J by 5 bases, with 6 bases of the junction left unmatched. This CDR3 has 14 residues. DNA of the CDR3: TGTGCCAGCAGCCAGATCGGGACAGTCGAGACCCAGTACTTC. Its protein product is CASSQIGTVETQYF.

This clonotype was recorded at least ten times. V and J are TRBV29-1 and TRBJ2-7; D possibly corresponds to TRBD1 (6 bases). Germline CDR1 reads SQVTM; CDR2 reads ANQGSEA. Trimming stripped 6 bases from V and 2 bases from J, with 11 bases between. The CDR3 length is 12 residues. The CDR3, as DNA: TGCAGCGTCAGGGGTTTGGCCTACGAGCAGTACTTC. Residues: CSVRGLAYEQYF.

This chain's CDR3 is CASSTTGASPLHF. The CDR3 DNA reads as TGTGCCAGCAGCACGACAGGGGCTTCACCCCTCCACTTT. The gene calls are TRBV7-9 and TRBJ1-6; 8 bases align to TRBD1. Germline values: CDR1 SEHNR, CDR2 FQNEAQ (reference sequence). The J segment lost 9 bases and the V segment lost 5 bases, leaving 3 bases of the junction unmatched. The CDR3 has 13 residues.

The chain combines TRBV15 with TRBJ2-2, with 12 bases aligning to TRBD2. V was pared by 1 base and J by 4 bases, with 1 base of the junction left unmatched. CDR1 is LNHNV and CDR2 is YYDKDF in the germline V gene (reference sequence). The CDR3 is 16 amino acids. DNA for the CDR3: TGTGCCACCAGCAGAGCTAGCGGGAGGGCCACCGGGGAGCTGTTTTTT. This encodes CATSRASGRATGELFF.

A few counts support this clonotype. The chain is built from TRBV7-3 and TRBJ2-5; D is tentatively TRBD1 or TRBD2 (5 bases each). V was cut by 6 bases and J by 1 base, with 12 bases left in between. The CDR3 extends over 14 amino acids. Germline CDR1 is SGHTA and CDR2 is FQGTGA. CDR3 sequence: CASSSPGTQETQYF. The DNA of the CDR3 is TGTGCCAGCAGTTCTCCCGGGACCCAAGAGACCCAGTACTTC.

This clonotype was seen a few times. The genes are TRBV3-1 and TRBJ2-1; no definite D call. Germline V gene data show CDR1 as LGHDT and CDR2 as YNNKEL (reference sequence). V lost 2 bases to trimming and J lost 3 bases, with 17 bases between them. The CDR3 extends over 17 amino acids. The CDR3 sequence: CASSQNHGTGFYNEQFF. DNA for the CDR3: TGTGCCAGCAGCCAAAACCACGGAACGGGTTTCTACAATGAGCAGTTCTTC.

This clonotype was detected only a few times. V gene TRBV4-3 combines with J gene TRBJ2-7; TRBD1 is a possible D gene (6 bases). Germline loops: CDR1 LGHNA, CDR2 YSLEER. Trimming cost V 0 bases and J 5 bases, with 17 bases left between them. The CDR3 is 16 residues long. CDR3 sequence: CASSQEWGPRAHEQYF. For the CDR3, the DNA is TGCGCCAGCAGCCAAGAGTGGGGGCCCAGGGCCCACGAGCAGTACTTC.

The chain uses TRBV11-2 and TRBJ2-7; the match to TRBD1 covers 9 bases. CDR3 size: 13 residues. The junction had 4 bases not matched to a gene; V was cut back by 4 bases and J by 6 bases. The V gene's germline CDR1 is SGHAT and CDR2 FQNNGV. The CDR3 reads CASSSDRGGEQYF. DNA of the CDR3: TGTGCCAGCAGCTCGGACAGGGGTGGCGAGCAGTACTTC.

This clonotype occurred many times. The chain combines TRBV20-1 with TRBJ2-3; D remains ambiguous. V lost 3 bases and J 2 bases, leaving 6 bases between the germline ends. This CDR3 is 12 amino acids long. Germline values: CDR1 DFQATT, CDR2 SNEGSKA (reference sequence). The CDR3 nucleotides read TGCAGTGCTAGGTCCTACACAGATACGCAGTATTTT. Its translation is CSARSYTDTQYF.

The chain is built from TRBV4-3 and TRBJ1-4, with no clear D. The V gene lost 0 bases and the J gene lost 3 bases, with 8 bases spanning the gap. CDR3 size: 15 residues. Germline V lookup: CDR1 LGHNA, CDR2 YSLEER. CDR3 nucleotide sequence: TGCGCCAGCAGCCAAGATGGACTGCCTAATGAAAAACTGTTTTTT. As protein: CASSQDGLPNEKLFF.

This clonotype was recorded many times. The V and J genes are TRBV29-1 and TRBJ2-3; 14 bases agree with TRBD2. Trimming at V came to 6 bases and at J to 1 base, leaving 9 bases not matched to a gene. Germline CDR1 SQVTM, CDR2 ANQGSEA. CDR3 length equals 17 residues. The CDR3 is CSVPGTSGRGGTDTQYF. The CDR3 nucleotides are TGCAGCGTCCCCGGGACTAGCGGGAGAGGGGGCACAGATACGCAGTATTTT.